Listed here are 25 T cell receptor beta chains from one sample, sequenced in a study of T cells in Graves' hyperthyroidism and ophthalmopathy. RNA transcripts yielded amplified TCR beta CDR3 regions. RT-PCR in the first round (using the HTBI primer set) targeted the TCR CDR3. TCRdb re-called the multiplex PCR reads with MiXCR, one entry per CDR3 protein. The sample includes hundreds of thousands of distinct CDR3 sequences, approximately 20% seen only once; the top ten take 47%. Sequencing input: blood. The receptors shown here come from a man in his forties with Graves' ophthalmopathy.

For this clonotype: It may be a read error: a sequence one base away is much more abundant. The chain uses TRBV28 and TRBJ1-1; TRBD1 matches 10 bases. Looked up from germline, CDR1 is MDHEN and CDR2 is SYDVKM. This CDR3 region has 14 residues. This chain's CDR3 is CASSLTGGPTGAFF. Written as DNA, the CDR3 is TGTGCCAGCAGTTTGACAGGGGGCCCCACTGGAGCTTTCTTT. Drawing the rest from reference TRBV28 and TRBJ1-1, the complete variable domain is DVKVTQSSRYLVKRTGEKVFLECVQDMDHENMFWYRQDPGLGLRLIYFSYDVKMKEKGDIPEGYSVSREKKERFSLILESASTNQTSMYLCASSLTGGPTGAFFGQGTRLTVV.

This clonotype was detected a few times. V and J are TRBV20-1 and TRBJ2-2; no firm D call. V gave up 0 bases and J gave up 5 bases, with 16 bases separating them. The germline CDR1 and CDR2 sequences are DFQATT and SNEGSKA (reference sequence). The CDR3 extends over 16 amino acids. The CDR3 here is CSARDFRTGPTGELFF. In DNA, the CDR3 is TGCAGTGCTAGAGATTTTCGCACTGGCCCGACCGGGGAGCTGTTTTTT.

V is TRBV20-1 and J is TRBJ1-4; D gene uncertain. CDR3 length: 15 residues. CDR1 and CDR2 from the germline V gene are DFQATT and SNEGSKA (reference sequence). Trimming cost V 3 bases and J 4 bases, with 15 bases left between them. The CDR3 DNA is TGCAGTGCTAGGCCCTTTACAAGATATAATGAAAAACTGTTTTTT. Translation: CSARPFTRYNEKLFF.

This clonotype was seen ten or more times. The CDR3 sequence is CASSQDPKETQYF. CDR3 DNA: TGTGCCAGCAGCCAAGATCCCAAAGAGACCCAGTACTTC. V gene TRBV3-1 combines with J gene TRBJ2-5; D gene unclear. Germline assignment: CDR1 LGHDT and CDR2 YNNKEL (reference sequence). This CDR3 spans 13 amino acids. The V end lost 0 bases, the J end lost 3 bases, and 5 bases lay between the germline ends.

This clonotype was counted a few times. This chain uses TRBV6-6 with TRBJ1-1, with a weak D call TRBD1 (5 bases). Between the trimmed V and J ends, which lost 0 bases and 5 bases, there was a span of 13 bases. This CDR3 contains 15 residues. Germline CDR1 MNHNY, CDR2 SVGAGI (reference sequence). The CDR3 here is CASSYSTQGWTEAFF. The CDR3 region has the DNA TGTGCCAGCAGTTACTCGACGCAGGGTTGGACTGAAGCTTTCTTT.

This clonotype came up many times. This chain joins TRBV13 and TRBJ2-7; TRBD2 agrees at 7 bases. CDR1 and CDR2 (germline): PRHDT, FYEKMQ (reference sequence). CDR3 length: 16 residues. The V and J ends lost 5 bases and 1 base, in that order; junction bases with no gene match: 11. As DNA, the CDR3 is TGTGCCAGCAGCCCCCCCGGTAGCGGGCCGTCCTACGAGCAGTACTTC. It translates to CASSPPGSGPSYEQYF.

This clonotype appeared a few times. The chain recombines TRBV20-1 with TRBJ2-3; 9 bases match TRBD2. The trim removed 4 bases at V and 5 bases at J, leaving 13 bases unmatched. This CDR3 has 16 residues. CDR1 is DFQATT, CDR2 SNEGSKA, per germline (reference sequence). CDR3 sequence (DNA): TGCAGTGCTATTCCGGGCGGGGGGGCCACTTTAGATACGCAGTATTTT. Its protein is CSAIPGGGATLDTQYF.

A word on this clonotype: This may stem from a read error, because a much larger clone lies one nucleotide away. The genes are TRBV11-2 and TRBJ2-7; 13 nucleotides line up with TRBD2. Near its end, the DNA agrees better with TRBJ2-1, so the J call may be wrong. The CDR3 spans 17 residues. Looked up from germline, CDR1 is SGHAT and CDR2 is FQNNGV. CDR3 sequence reads: CASSLVRTSGSSYEQFF. CDR3 bases: TGTGCCAGCAGCTTAGTTAGGACTAGCGGGAGCTCCTACGAGCAGTTCTTC.

J is TRBJ1-5 and V is TRBV27; no definite D call. Germline-derived CDR1 and CDR2 are MNHEY and SMNVEV (reference sequence). This CDR3 comprises 13 residues. V was shortened by 3 bases and J by 3 bases, with 6 bases between the two germline ends. The CDR3 region is CASSFQFNQPQHF. As DNA, the CDR3 is TGTGCCAGCAGTTTCCAGTTCAATCAGCCCCAGCATTTT.

This clonotype was recorded a few times. This chain joins TRBV7-2 and TRBJ2-2; 7 bases line up with TRBD2. Unmatched junction bases numbered 5, after V lost 5 bases and J lost 5 bases. CDR1 SGHTA and CDR2 FQGNSA come from the germline V gene. CDR3 size: 14 residues. The CDR3 nucleotides are TGTGCCAGCAGCGTCCTTAGCGGGACCGGGGAGCTGTTTTTT. Amino acids: CASSVLSGTGELFF.

In the case of this clonotype: This may arise from a read error, as a much more abundant clone is one base away. V usage is TRBV30 and J usage is TRBJ1-1, with D maybe TRBD1 (6 bases). Trimming stripped 3 bases from V and 4 bases from J, with 6 bases between. Germline V gives CDR1 GTSNPN, CDR2 SVGIG (reference sequence). This CDR3 contains 11 residues. The CDR3: CAWSRGTEAFF. The CDR3 nucleotides read TGTGCCTGGAGCAGGGGCACTGAAGCTTTCTTT. The full variable domain, in which reference TRBV30 and TRBJ1-1 provide the parts outside the CDR3, is SQTIHQWPATLVQPVGSPLSLECTVEGTSNPNLYWYRQAAGRGLQLLFYSVGIGQISSEVPQNLSASRPQDRQFILSSKKLLLSDSGFYLCAWSRGTEAFFGQGTRLTVV.

This clonotype was counted at least ten times. This chain uses TRBV2 with TRBJ2-1, with 11 bases matching TRBD2. The J segment lost 5 bases and the V segment lost 5 bases, leaving 5 bases of the junction unmatched. The germline V gene encodes CDR1 SNHLY and CDR2 FYNNEI. This CDR3 contains 15 residues. The CDR3 is CASSTGTSGHNEQFF. DNA of the CDR3: TGTGCCAGCAGTACCGGGACTAGCGGTCACAATGAGCAGTTCTTC.

This clonotype was found a few times. In DNA, the CDR3 is TGCAGCGTCGAACTAGCGGGAGACCCTGAGCAGTTCTTC. This sequence encodes CSVELAGDPEQFF. The chain joins TRBV29-1 to TRBJ2-1, with 11 bases that match TRBD2. Germline values: CDR1 SQVTM, CDR2 ANQGSEA. V lost 6 bases and J lost 9; bases outside the gene matches: 7. This CDR3 has 13 amino acids.

This clonotype occurred many times. This rearrangement joins TRBV7-2 to TRBJ1-1, with no clear D. Trimming took 0 bases from V and 4 from J, leaving 9 bases between them. Germline CDR1 and CDR2: SGHTA and FQGNSA. This CDR3 has 14 amino acids. CDR3 region: CASSLAGRGTEAFF. The CDR3 nucleotides read TGTGCCAGCAGCTTAGCCGGTCGGGGCACTGAAGCTTTCTTT. The full variable domain, with the rest looked up from reference TRBV7-2 and TRBJ1-1, is GAGVSQSPSNKVTEKGKDVELRCDPISGHTALYWYRQSLGQGLEFLIYFQGNSAPDKSGLPSDRFSAERTGGSVSTLTIQRTQQEDSAVYLCASSLAGRGTEAFFGQGTRLTVV.

The CDR3 nucleotides read TGCAGCCCGTACCCGGGACCCCAGTTCTTC. It is translated as CSPYPGPQFF. The chain joins TRBV29-1 to TRBJ2-1; D may match TRBD1 or TRBD2 (5 bases each). Trimming shortened V by 8 bases and J by 13 bases, and 15 bases separated the two germline ends. CDR3 length equals 10 residues. Germline assignment: CDR1 SQVTM and CDR2 ANQGSEA.

The gene calls are TRBV19 and TRBJ2-2; 10 bases fit TRBD1. In germline, CDR1 is LNHDA, CDR2 SQIVND (reference sequence). V gave up 8 bases and J gave up 6 bases; unmatched junction bases: 6. The CDR3 has 14 residues. This chain's CDR3 is CASDRQGAAGELFF. CDR3 sequence (DNA): TGTGCCAGTGATCGACAGGGGGCGGCCGGGGAGCTGTTTTTT.

This clonotype was seen a handful of times. The chain combines TRBV20-1 with TRBJ2-7, with a possible D match to TRBD2 (5 bases). Per germline, CDR1 DFQATT and CDR2 SNEGSKA (reference sequence). V was shortened by 2 bases and J by 2 bases, with 16 bases between the two germline ends. The CDR3 is 15 residues long. CDR3 sequence reads: CSARRTSAAPYEQYF. The CDR3, as DNA: TGCAGTGCTAGACGGACGTCAGCGGCCCCCTACGAGCAGTACTTC.

Only a few counts were recorded for this clonotype. The genes are TRBV6-1 and TRBJ1-5; a possible D gene is TRBD1 (5 bases). V was pared by 5 bases and J by 1 base, with 15 bases between. This CDR3 is built from 16 residues. Germline lookup yields CDR1 MNHNS and CDR2 SASEGT. Here the CDR3 reads CASSRPGTRSNQPQHF. The CDR3 bases are TGTGCCAGCAGTCGACCCGGGACCAGAAGCAATCAGCCCCAGCATTTT.

Only a few counts were recorded for this clonotype. The genes are TRBV12-3 or TRBV12-4 and TRBJ2-2; possibly TRBD1 for D (5 bases). The CDR3 has 15 amino acids. The V end was cut by 6 bases, the J end by 0 bases, with 11 bases between. For the CDR3, the DNA is TGTGCCAGCAGCAACAGGCTATCGAACACCGGGGAGCTGTTTTTT. This encodes CASSNRLSNTGELFF.

Remarks on this clonotype: A much bigger clone sits one base away, suggesting this may be a read error. J is TRBJ2-1 and V is TRBV11-3; 9 positions match TRBD2. Germline CDR1 and CDR2: SGHNT and YENEEA. V gave up 3 bases and J gave up 8 bases; unmatched junction bases: 8. CDR3 size: 15 residues. CDR3 sequence: CASSFRLAGVHEQFF. In DNA form, the CDR3 reads TGTGCCAGCAGCTTTAGATTAGCGGGAGTGCATGAGCAGTTCTTC.

This clonotype came up a few times. This chain uses TRBV5-1 with TRBJ2-7, with D tentatively TRBD2 (5 bases). V shed 4 bases and J shed 4 bases, with 9 bases lying between them. Per germline, CDR1 SGHRS and CDR2 YFSETQ. This CDR3 is built from 12 residues. This CDR3 reads CASSRGNYEQYF. CDR3 nucleotides: TGCGCCAGCAGCCGGGGTAATTACGAGCAGTACTTC. Full variable domain (rest looked up from reference TRBV5-1 and TRBJ2-7): KAGVTQTPRYLIKTRGQQVTLSCSPISGHRSVSWYQQTPGQGLQFLFEYFSETQRNKGNFPGRFSGRQFSNSRSEMNVSTLELGDSALYLCASSRGNYEQYFGPGTRLTVT.

As to this clonotype: This may stem from a read error, because a much larger clone lies one nucleotide away. This chain uses TRBV7-2 with TRBJ1-2; 11 bases map to TRBD1. V dropped 5 bases and J dropped 6; count of bases not matched to a gene: 8. The CDR3 runs to 15 residues. Germline-derived CDR1 and CDR2 are SGHTA and FQGNSA. DNA for the CDR3: TGTGCCAGCAGCCCCGGGACAGGGGGTAGCCATGGCTACACCTTC. Encoded protein: CASSPGTGGSHGYTF.

The V and J genes are TRBV6-1 and TRBJ1-5; D remains ambiguous. The CDR3 is 14 residues long. The V end lost 7 bases, the J end lost 0 bases, and 10 bases lay between the germline ends. Germline V lookup: CDR1 MNHNS, CDR2 SASEGT. The CDR3 nucleotides are TGTGCCAGCAAAATTGACGGTAGCAATCAGCCCCAGCATTTT. Translation gives CASKIDGSNQPQHF.

The V call is TRBV29-1, the J call TRBJ2-2; D call uncertain. The V gene lost 2 bases and the J gene lost 3 bases, with 4 bases spanning the gap. The CDR3 contains 12 residues. Germline V gives CDR1 SQVTM, CDR2 ANQGSEA. The CDR3 loop reads CSVEIYTGELFF. For the CDR3, the DNA is TGCAGCGTTGAAATCTACACCGGGGAGCTGTTTTTT.

This clonotype was counted a few times. V is TRBV6-1 and J is TRBJ2-3; D remains unclear. CDR3 length: 14 residues. The germline CDR1 and CDR2 sequences are MNHNS and SASEGT. Trimming took 8 bases from V and 1 from J, leaving 13 bases between them. The CDR3 DNA is TGTGCCAGCCGGGTCTTTAAGGGCACAGATACGCAGTATTTT. Translated: CASRVFKGTDTQYF.